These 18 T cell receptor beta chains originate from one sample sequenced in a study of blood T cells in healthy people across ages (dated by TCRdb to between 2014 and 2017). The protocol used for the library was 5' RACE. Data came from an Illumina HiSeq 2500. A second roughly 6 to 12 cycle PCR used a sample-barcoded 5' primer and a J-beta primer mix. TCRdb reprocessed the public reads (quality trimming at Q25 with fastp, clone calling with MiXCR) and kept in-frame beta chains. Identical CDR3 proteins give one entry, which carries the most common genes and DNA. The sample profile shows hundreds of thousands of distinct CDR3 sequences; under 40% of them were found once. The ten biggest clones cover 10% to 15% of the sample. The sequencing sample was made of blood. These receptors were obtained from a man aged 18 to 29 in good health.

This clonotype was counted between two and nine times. CDR3 loop: CASSSRQFSGANVLTF. DNA for the CDR3: TGTGCCAGCAGTTCCCGACAGTTCTCTGGGGCCAACGTCCTGACTTTC. V is TRBV6-6 and J is TRBJ2-6; tentative D call: TRBD1 (5 bases). The V end lost 4 bases, the J end lost 0 bases, and 10 bases lay between the germline ends. This CDR3 comprises 16 residues. Germline values: CDR1 MNHNY, CDR2 SVGAGI (reference sequence).

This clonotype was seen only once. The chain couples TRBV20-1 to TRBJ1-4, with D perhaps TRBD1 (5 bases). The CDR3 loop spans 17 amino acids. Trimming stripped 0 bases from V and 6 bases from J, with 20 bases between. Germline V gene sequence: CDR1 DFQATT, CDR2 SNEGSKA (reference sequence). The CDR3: CSARDPRGLGRDEKLFF. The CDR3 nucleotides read TGCAGTGCTAGAGATCCCCGGGGCCTCGGGAGGGATGAAAAACTGTTTTTT.

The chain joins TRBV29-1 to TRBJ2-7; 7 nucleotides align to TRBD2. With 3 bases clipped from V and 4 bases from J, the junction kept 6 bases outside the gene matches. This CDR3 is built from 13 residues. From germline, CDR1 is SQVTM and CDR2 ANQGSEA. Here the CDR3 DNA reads TGCAGCGTTGATGCGGGGGAGGGATACGAGCAGTACTTC. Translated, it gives CSVDAGEGYEQYF.

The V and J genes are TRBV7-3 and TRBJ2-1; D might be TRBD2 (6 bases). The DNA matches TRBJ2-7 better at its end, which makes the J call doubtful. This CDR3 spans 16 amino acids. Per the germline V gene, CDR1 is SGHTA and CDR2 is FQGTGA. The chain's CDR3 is CASSLRGVGSYNEQYF. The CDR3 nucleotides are TGTGCCAGCAGCTTAAGGGGGGTAGGGTCCTACAATGAGCAGTACTTC.

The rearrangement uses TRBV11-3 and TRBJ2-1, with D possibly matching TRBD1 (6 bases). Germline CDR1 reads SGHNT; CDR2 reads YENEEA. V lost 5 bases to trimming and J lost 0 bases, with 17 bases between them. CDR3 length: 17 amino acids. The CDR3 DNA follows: TGTGCCAGCAGCGACAACAGGGTTTCGGGCTCCTACAATGAGCAGTTCTTC. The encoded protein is CASSDNRVSGSYNEQFF. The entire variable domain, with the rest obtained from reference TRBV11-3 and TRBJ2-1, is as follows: EAGVVQSPRYKIIEKKQPVAFWCNPISGHNTLYWYLQNLGQGPELLIRYENEEAVDDSQLPKDRFSAERLKGVDSTLKIQPAELGDSAVYLCASSDNRVSGSYNEQFFGPGTRLTVL.

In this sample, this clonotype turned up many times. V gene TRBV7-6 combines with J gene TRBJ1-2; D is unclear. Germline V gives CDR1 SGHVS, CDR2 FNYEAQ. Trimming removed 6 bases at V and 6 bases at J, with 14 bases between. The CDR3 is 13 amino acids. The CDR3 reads CASSLDPGNGYTF. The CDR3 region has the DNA TGTGCCAGCAGTCTCGACCCTGGGAATGGCTACACCTTC.

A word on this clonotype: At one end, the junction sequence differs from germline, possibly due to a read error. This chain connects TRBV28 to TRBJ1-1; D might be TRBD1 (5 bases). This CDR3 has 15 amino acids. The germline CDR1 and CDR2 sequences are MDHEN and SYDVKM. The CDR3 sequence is CASSLSAQGGAETFF. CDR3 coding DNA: TGTGCCAGCAGTTTAAGTGCGCAGGGAGGAGCTGAAACTTTCTTT. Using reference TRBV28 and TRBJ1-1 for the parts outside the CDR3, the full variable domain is DVKVTQSSRYLVKRTGEKVFLECVQDMDHENMFWYRQDPGLGLRLIYFSYDVKMKEKGDIPEGYSVSREKKERFSLILESASTNQTSMYLCASSLSAQGGAETFFGQGTRLTVV.

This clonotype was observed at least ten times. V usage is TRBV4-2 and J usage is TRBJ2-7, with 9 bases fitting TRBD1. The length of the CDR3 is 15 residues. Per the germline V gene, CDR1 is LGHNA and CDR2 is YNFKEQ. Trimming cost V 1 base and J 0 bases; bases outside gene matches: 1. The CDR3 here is CASSQGQGGSYEQYF. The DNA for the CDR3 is TGTGCCAGCAGCCAAGGACAGGGGGGCTCCTACGAGCAGTACTTC.

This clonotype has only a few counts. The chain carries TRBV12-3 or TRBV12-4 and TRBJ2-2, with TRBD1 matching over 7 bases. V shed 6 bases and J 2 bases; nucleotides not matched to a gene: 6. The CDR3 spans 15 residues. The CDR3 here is CASRPGQYNTGELFF. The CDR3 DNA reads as TGTGCCAGCAGGCCGGGACAGTATAACACCGGGGAGCTGTTTTTT.

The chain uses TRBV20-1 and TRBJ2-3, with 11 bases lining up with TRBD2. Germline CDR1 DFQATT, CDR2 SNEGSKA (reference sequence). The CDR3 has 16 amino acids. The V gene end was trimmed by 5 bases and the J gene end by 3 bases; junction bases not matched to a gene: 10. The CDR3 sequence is CSADTISGGATDTQYF. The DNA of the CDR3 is TGCAGTGCTGACACGATTAGCGGGGGGGCGACAGATACGCAGTATTTT.

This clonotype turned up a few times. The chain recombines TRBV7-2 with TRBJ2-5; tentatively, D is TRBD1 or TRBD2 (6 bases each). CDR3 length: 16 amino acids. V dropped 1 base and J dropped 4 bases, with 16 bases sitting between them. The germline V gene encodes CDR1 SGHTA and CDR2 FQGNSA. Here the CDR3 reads CASSLVGGELGETQYF. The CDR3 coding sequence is TGTGCCAGCAGCTTAGTCGGGGGCGAGTTAGGAGAGACCCAGTACTTC.

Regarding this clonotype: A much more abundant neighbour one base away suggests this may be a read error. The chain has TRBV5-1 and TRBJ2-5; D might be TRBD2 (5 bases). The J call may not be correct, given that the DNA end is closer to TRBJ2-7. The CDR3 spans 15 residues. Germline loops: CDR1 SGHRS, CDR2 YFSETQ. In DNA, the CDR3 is TGCGCCAGCAGCTCGGATCGGGATTCGGGCTACGAGCAGTACTTC. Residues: CASSSDRDSGYEQYF.

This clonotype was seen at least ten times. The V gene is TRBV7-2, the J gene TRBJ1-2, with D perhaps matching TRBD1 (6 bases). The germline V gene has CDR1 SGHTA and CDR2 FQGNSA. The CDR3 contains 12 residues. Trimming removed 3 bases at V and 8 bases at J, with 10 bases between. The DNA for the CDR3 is TGTGCCAGCAGCTTCCAGGGGATGGGCTACACCTTC. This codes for CASSFQGMGYTF.

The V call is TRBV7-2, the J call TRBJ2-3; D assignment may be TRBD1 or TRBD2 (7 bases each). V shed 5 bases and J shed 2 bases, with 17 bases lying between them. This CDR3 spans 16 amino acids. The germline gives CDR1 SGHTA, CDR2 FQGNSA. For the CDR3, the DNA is TGTGCCAGCAGCCCAGGGGGGGGGAAGTACACAGATACGCAGTATTTT. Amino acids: CASSPGGGKYTDTQYF. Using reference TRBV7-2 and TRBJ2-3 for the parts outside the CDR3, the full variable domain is GAGVSQSPSNKVTEKGKDVELRCDPISGHTALYWYRQSLGQGLEFLIYFQGNSAPDKSGLPSDRFSAERTGGSVSTLTIQRTQQEDSAVYLCASSPGGGKYTDTQYFGPGTRLTVL.

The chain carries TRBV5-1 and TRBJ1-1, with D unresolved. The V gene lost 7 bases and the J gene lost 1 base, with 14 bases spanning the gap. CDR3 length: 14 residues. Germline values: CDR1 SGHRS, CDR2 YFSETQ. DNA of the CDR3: TGCGCCAGCCAACTAGGAGGGCCGAACACTGAAGCTTTCTTT. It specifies CASQLGGPNTEAFF.

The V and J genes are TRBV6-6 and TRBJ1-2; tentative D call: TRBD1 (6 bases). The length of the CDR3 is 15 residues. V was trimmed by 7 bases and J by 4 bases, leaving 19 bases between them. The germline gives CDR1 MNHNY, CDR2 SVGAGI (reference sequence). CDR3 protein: CASTYGGDNPYGYTF. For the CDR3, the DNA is TGTGCCAGCACCTACGGGGGGGACAACCCCTATGGCTACACCTTC.

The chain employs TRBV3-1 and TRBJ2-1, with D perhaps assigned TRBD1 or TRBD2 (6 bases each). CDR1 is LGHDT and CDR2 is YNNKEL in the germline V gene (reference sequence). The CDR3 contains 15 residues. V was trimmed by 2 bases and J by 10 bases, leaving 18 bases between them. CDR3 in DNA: TGTGCCAGCAGCCAATTTATCCTAGGGGGGACCGAGCAGTTCTTC. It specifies CASSQFILGGTEQFF.

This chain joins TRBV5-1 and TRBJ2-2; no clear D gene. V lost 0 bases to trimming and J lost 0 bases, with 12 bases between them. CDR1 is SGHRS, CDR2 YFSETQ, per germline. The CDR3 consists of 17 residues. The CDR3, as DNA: TGCGCCAGCAGCTTGGAGGGTGTGGGGACGAACACCGGGGAGCTGTTTTTT. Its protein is CASSLEGVGTNTGELFF.